This TCR beta chain was captured by sequencing in a study of T cell changes during pregnancy in multiple sclerosis (dated by TCRdb to the late 2010s). Background on the whole study: The study examined how the T cell repertoire changed over the course of pregnancy in women with multiple sclerosis.

Libraries were constructed by the immunoSEQ multiplex PCR assay. The clones in this table, taken by TCRdb from immuneACCESS, are in-frame only. Not every clone is retained; where verified, under half of the shortfall comes from an unresolved V gene, and the cause of the rest is unknown. This sample lists some 100,000 clones; around 90% were detected once. In total, the top ten clones hold roughly 1.2% of the sample. Details on this clone: Its antigen is unknown. It has no much larger one-base neighbor in the sample; base qualities were not kept.

CDR1 and CDR2 are drawn from the germline V gene (reference sequence): LNHDA, SQIVND. Relative to germline, V is 4 bases shorter and J is 2 bases shorter, with 21 bases between their ends. The CDR3, cysteine through phenylalanine, is 18 amino acids long. The only DNA kept is the CDR3, 54 bases in frame from the first base. The material sequenced was peripheral blood, taken in the second trimester of pregnancy. The chain uses TRBV19 and TRBJ1-5, with a tentative D gene TRBD1 over 5 matching bases. This receptor was taken from a female donor with multiple sclerosis, enrolled in a pregnancy study. The CDR3 reads CASSTQAWEIVGNQPQHF. The nucleotide sequence is TGTGCCAGTAGTACACAGGCGTGGGAAATAGTTGGCAATCAGCCCCAGCATTTT.